Sequencing of this T cell receptor beta chain was carried out in a study of blood T cells in healthy people across ages. Overall study: Every two T cells gave about one barcoded beta molecule via template switching.

In terms of origin and age, donors were healthy Caucasian individuals from Russia aged 6 to 90. This clonotype was seen more than once but under ten times. Antigen unknown. Primed by a sample-barcoded 5' primer and a J-beta primer mix, a second PCR proceeded for 7 to 11 cycles. Every cDNA molecule carried a tag from a template-switch adaptor bearing 12 random nucleotides. Using its own MiXCR run on the 5' RACE reads, TCRdb lists one record per CDR3 protein. The sample yields 1.8 million or so distinct CDR3 sequences, 35% to 50% seen once. Broader study findings: Long-lived donors carried more naive CD4+ cells and greater diversity than aged donors.

V was clipped by 0 bases and J by 10 bases, with 13 bases between them. Germline V lookup: CDR1 LGHNA, CDR2 YSLEER. This CDR3 comprises 14 residues. Material: blood. This TCR was sampled from a human donor in good health. V usage is TRBV4-3 and J usage is TRBJ2-1; D may be TRBD2 (6 bases). CDR3 amino acids: CASSQDLGGLEQFF. For the CDR3, the DNA is TGCGCCAGCAGCCAAGATCTGGGAGGACTAGAGCAGTTCTTC.